This entry describes one TCR beta chain. The sample belongs to a study of cytomegalovirus exposure and HLA in healthy donors. Germline loops: CDR1 MNHNY, CDR2 SVGAGI (reference sequence). V lost 2 bases and J 6 bases, leaving 14 bases between the germline ends. CDR3 length: 15 residues. The PCR had 60 Vbeta and 13 Jbeta primers. Libraries were prepared by immunoSEQ multiplex PCR; TCRdb keeps only in-frame clonotypes and omits some of them. Here the sample table reports over 120,000 clones. The V call is TRBV6-6, the J call TRBJ1-5; possibly TRBD1 for D (6 bases). The sample taken for sequencing was PBMCs. This TCR came from a male donor in good health and CMV-seronegative. CDR3 residues: CASSYDGQLGQPQHF. Written as DNA, the CDR3 is TGTGCCAGCAGTTACGACGGACAGTTAGGTCAGCCCCAGCATTTT.